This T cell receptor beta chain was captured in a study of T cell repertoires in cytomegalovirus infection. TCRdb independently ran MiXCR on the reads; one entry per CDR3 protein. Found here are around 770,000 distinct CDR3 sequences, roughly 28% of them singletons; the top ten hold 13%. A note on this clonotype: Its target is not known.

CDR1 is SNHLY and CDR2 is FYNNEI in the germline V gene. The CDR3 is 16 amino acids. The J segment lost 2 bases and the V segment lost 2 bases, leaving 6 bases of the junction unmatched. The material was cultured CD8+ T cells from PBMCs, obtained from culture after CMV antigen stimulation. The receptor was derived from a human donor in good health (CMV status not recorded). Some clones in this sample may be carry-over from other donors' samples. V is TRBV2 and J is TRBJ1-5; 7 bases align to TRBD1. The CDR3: CASSERGQVGNQPQHF. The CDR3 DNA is TGTGCCAGCAGTGAAAGGGGGCAGGTGGGCAATCAGCCCCAGCATTTT.